Listed below are T cell receptor beta chains from one sample, sequenced in a study of Ad26.COV2.S vaccination and SARS-CoV-2 variants. The table came from immunoSEQ multiplex PCR; TCRdb's copy has only in-frame clones and leaves some out. The sample comprises about 180,000 clones, around nine tenths of which are singletons, and more than 4.5% rests with the top ten. The sample was peripheral blood, taken after recovery from COVID-19. Every receptor here comes from a human donor who had recovered from COVID-19. CDR3s include the opening cysteine and the closing phenylalanine or tryptophan.

j_call v_call cdr3_aa
TRBJ2-6 TRBV2 CASSEVGAGANVLTF
TRBJ2-7 TRBV7-3 CASSLNPAGVGEQYF
TRBJ1-5 TRBV30 CAWSPGSNQPQHF
TRBJ1-1 TRBV6-5 CASSTWTANTEAFF
TRBJ1-3 TRBV3-1/TRBV3-2 CASSQVPPGLSGNTIYF
TRBJ2-1 TRBV19 CASSIDRGGPYNEQFF
TRBJ1-1 TRBV7-3 CASSFYSYTEAFF
TRBJ2-3 TRBV9 CASTFGDSSTDTQYF
TRBJ2-3 TRBV5-4 CASSLAGGRQDTQYF
TRBJ2-2 TRBV7-9 CASSLKGPRTSGELFF
TRBJ2-1 TRBV2 CASSRSEQFF
TRBJ2-3 TRBV6-5 CASTRGGVTDTQYF
TRBJ2-7 TRBV10-3 CAIRSGGAQGEQYF
TRBJ2-5 TRBV29-1 CSVGQGHQETQYF
TRBJ2-1 TRBV2 CASSERKSGAWDEQFF
TRBJ1-4 TRBV25-1 CASSEGQTNEKLFF
TRBJ1-2 TRBV7-6 CASSLSPGRQSNYGYTF
TRBJ2-2 TRBV6-1 CASSERAGPPAELFF
TRBJ2-3 TRBV9 CASSVSSSGGDTQYF
TRBJ2-2 TRBV15 CATSSRTSGIFGTGELFF
TRBJ2-1 TRBV5-1 CASSLTLAGGHNEQFF
TRBJ2-7 TRBV7-2 CASSLGPSRSYEQYF
TRBJ1-5 TRBV10-3 CAISEMRVGQPQHF
TRBJ1-1 TRBV5-1 CASSLGGGFTEAFF
TRBJ2-2 TRBV6-5 CASSQNNGELFF
TRBJ2-7 TRBV3-1/TRBV3-2 CASSPYASTSTYEQYF
TRBJ2-5 TRBV5-8 CASSSKGAGETETQYF
TRBJ1-1 TRBV28 CAHGVRAEAFF
TRBJ2-7 TRBV19 CASKTGQGAYEQYF
TRBJ2-7 TRBV7-8 CASSFPSRSGRPYEQYF
TRBJ1-4 TRBV28 CASSLGGQGMGKLFF
TRBJ1-2 TRBV30 CAWSVGTDYGYTF
TRBJ2-7 TRBV12-2 CASRLVAVTYEQYF
TRBJ1-2 TRBV11-2 CASSLDIAGGFNYGYTF
TRBJ2-7 TRBV27 CASSLSRTYSEQYF
TRBJ1-6 TRBV28 CASGASPLHF
TRBJ2-7 TRBV5-1 CASSLNSGAPYEQYF
TRBJ1-2 TRBV14 CASSQGNRYYGYTF
TRBJ2-3 TRBV18 CASSPGRWVDTQYF
TRBJ2-7 TRBV4-1 CASSQAYGTGEPYEQYF
TRBJ2-3 TRBV29-1 CSVGRAGGDTQYF
TRBJ2-1 TRBV6-5 CASSYRTRSYNEQFF
TRBJ2-3 TRBV10-3 CAISGGTDTQYF
TRBJ1-5 TRBV11-2 CASSLGAGTGIQPQHF
TRBJ1-1 TRBV7-3 CASSLLVNTEAFF
TRBJ1-1 TRBV28 CASSLLGQGLKDTEAFF
TRBJ2-7 TRBV13 CASSLRGAQVEQYF
TRBJ2-3 TRBV7-9 CASSTIQGKGTDTQYF
TRBJ2-3 TRBV5-4 CASSWGQGLADTQYF
TRBJ1-3 TRBV6-6 CASSYSTSGNTIYF
TRBJ1-2 TRBV19 CASSIVGGPNGYTF
TRBJ1-2 TRBV5-1 CASSPGQDGYTF